This TCR beta chain originates from a study of patients and donors after allogeneic stem cell transplantation. Trimming took off 5 bases at V and 5 bases at J, with 16 bases between the two ends. The CDR3 runs to 14 residues. Germline loops: CDR1 MDHEN, CDR2 SYDVKM. Each CDR3 protein gets one entry after TCRdb re-called the RT-PCR reads with MiXCR. This sample carries 150,000 to 200,000 distinct CDR3 sequences, 24% of them seen once, and the ten largest clones take roughly 26%. The origin of this receptor is a human donor who was either an allogeneic HSCT recipient or a stem cell or donor lymphocyte infusion donor (not recorded which). It is not recorded whose cells these are; they may come from a transplant donor. Material: blood, either unsorted or a sorted T cell fraction (not recorded which). The rearrangement uses TRBV28 and TRBJ2-7; the D is unclear. CDR3 sequence reads: CASSPLIGSDEQYF. As DNA, the CDR3 is TGTGCCAGCAGTCCCCTCATAGGGTCCGACGAGCAGTACTTC.